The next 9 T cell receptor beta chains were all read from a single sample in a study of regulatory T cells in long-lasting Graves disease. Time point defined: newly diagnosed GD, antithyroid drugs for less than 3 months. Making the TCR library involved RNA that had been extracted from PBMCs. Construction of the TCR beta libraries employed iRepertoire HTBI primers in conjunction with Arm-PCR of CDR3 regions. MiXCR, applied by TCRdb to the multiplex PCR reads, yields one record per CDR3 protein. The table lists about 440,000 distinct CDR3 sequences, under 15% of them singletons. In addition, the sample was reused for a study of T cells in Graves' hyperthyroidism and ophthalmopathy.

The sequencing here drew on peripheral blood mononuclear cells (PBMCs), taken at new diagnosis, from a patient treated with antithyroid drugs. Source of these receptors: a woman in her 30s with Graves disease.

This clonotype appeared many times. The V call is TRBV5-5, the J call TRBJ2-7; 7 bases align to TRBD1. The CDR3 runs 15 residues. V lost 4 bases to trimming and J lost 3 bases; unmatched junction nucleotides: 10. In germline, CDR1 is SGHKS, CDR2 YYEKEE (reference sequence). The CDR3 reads CASSRLSRDSYEQYF. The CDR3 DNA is TGTGCCAGCAGCAGGTTATCTCGGGACAGCTACGAGCAGTACTTC.

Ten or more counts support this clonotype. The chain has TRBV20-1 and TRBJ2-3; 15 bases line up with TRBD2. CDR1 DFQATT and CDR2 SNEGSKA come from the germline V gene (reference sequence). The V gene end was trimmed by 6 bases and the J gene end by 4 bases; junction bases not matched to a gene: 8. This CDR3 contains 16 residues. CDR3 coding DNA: TGCAGTGCAAGTGCCTGGACTAGCGGGAGGGCAGATACGCAGTATTTT. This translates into CSASAWTSGRADTQYF.

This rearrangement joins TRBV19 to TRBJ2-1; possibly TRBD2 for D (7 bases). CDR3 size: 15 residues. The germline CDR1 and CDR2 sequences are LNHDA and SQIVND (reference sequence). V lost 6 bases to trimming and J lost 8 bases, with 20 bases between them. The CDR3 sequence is CASSRTAGTFDEQFF. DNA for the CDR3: TGTGCCAGTAGCAGGACAGCGGGAACATTCGATGAGCAGTTCTTC.

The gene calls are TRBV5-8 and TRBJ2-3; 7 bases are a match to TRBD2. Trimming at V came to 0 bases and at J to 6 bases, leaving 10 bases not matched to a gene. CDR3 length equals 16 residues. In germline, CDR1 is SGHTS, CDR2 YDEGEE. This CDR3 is CASSLESAGVADTQYF. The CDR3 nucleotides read TGTGCCAGCAGCTTGGAATCTGCGGGAGTGGCGGATACGCAGTATTTT.

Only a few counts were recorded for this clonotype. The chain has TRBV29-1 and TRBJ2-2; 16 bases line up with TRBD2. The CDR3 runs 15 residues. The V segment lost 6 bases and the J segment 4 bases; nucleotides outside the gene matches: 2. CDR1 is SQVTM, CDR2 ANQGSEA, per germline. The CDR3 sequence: CSVGLAGGATGELFF. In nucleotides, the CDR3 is TGCAGCGTGGGACTAGCGGGAGGGGCCACCGGGGAGCTGTTTTTT.

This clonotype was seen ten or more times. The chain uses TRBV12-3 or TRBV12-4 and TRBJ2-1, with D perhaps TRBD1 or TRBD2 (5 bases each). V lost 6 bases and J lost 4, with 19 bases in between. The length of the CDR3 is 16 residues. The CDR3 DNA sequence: TGTGCCAGCAGCACCCTTGATGAGGGGCTGTACAATGAGCAGTTCTTC. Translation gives CASSTLDEGLYNEQFF.

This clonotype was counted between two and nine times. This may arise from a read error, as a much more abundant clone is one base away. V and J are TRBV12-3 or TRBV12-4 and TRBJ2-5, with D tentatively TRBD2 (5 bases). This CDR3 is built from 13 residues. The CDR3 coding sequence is TGTACCAGCAGTCTTCTAGCATCCGAGACCCAGTACTTC. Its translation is CTSSLLASETQYF.

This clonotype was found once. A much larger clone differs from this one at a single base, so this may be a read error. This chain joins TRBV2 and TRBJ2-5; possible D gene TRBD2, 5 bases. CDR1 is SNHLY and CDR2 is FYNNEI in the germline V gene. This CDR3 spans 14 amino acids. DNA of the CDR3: TGTGCCAGCATGATCGGACTCCGCAGAGAGGCCCAGTACTTC. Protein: CASMIGLRREAQYF. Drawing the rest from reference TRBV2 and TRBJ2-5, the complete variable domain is EPEVTQTPSHQVTQMGQEVILRCVPISNHLYFYWYRQILGQKVEFLVSFYNNEISEKSEIFDDQFSVERPDGSNFTLKIRSTKLEDSAMYFCASMIGLRREAQYFGPGTRLLVL.

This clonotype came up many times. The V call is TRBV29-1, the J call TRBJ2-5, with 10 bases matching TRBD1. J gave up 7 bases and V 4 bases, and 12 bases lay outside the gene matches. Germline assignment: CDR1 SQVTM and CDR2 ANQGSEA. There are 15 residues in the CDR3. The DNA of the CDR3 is TGCAGCGTTGGCCTGTCGGGACAGGGGTTTGGGACCCAGTACTTC. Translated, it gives CSVGLSGQGFGTQYF. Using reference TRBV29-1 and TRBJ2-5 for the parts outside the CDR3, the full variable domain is SAVISQKPSRDICQRGTSLTIQCQVDSQVTMMFWYRQQPGQSLTLIATANQGSEATYESGFVIDKFPISRPNLTFSTLTVSNMSPEDSSIYLCSVGLSGQGFGTQYFGPGTRLLVL.